The source of this T cell receptor beta chain is a study of shared clonotypes between healthy human individuals. J was trimmed by 0 bases and V by 6 bases; bases with no gene match: 9. The germline CDR1 and CDR2 sequences are SGHRS and YFSETQ. This CDR3 comprises 17 residues. The sorted-subset replicate PCRs were given roughly 200 ng DNA, which is about 29,000 T cell genomes. Using immunoSEQ multiplex PCR, the repertoire was profiled, and TCRdb retains in-frame clones only, with some absent. The data show some 2,100,000 clones, with 85% to 95% seen just once and more than 1.5% held by the top ten. CD45RO-negative cells were positively selected for CCR7, leaving out terminally differentiated effector memory CD45RA+ cells.

The source of this sequence is a man younger than 30 in good health. Some clones in this sample may be carry-over from other donors' samples. Input material: naive CD8+ T cells from PBMCs. The chain has TRBV5-1 and TRBJ2-1; 10 nucleotides agree with TRBD2. DNA of the CDR3: TGCGCCAGCAAAACGGGACTAGCGATGAGCTCCTACAATGAGCAGTTCTTC. Residues: CASKTGLAMSSYNEQFF.